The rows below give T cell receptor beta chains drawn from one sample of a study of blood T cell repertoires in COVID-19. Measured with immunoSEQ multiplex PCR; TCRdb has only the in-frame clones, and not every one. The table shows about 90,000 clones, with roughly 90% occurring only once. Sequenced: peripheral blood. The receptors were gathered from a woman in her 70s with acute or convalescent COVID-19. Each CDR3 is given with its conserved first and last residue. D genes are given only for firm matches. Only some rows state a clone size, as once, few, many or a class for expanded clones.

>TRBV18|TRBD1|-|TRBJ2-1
TGTGCCAGCTCACCCGGACAGGCCCTCAATGAGCAGTTCTTC
CASSPGQALNEQFF
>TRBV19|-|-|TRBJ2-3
TGTGCCAGTAGTATGAATAGCCGCACAGATACGCAGTATTTT
CASSMNSRTDTQYF
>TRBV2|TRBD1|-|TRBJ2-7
TGTGCCAGCAGTGAAGCGCTAGGACAGGCCTTTAATGGGTACGAGCAGTACTTC
CASSEALGQAFNGYEQYF
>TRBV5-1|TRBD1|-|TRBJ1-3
TGCGCCAGCAGCTTGACCCAACAGGGGGTTGGTGGAAACACCATATATTTT
CASSLTQQGVGGNTIYF
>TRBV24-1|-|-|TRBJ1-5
TGTGCCACCAGTCTGAGGCAGACAGCCCGGGTCAATCAGCCCCAGCATTTT
CATSLRQTARVNQPQHF
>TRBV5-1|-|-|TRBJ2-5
TGCGCCAGCAGCTTCGGAGGGAGCGAGACCCAGTACTTC
CASSFGGSETQYF
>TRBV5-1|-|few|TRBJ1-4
TGCGCCAGCAGCTACCGGGAAAAACTGTTTTTT
CASSYREKLFF
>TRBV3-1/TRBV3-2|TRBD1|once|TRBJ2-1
TGTGCCAGCAGGCAGACCGGGACAGGGTACTACAATGAGCAGTTCTTC
CASRQTGTGYYNEQFF
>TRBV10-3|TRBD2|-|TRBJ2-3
TGTGCCATCAGTGAGCCTAGGAGCGGGACTAGCACAGATACGCAGTATTTT
CAISEPRSGTSTDTQYF
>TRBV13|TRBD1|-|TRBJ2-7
TGTGCCAGCAGCACTCGACAGGGATACGAGCAGTACTTC
CASSTRQGYEQYF
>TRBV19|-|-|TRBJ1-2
TGTGCCAGTAGTGCACTGACAGGAAACTATGGCTACACCTTC
CASSALTGNYGYTF
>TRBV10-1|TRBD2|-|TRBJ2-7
TGCGCCAGCAGTGATAGTTCTGGACTAGCTTACGACGAGCAGTACTTC
CASSDSSGLAYDEQYF
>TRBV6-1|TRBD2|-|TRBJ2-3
TGTGCCAGCAGTGCCCAACTAGCGGGGAGCACAGATACGCAGTATTTT
CASSAQLAGSTDTQYF
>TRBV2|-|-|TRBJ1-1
TGTGCCAGCAGTCAACAGGGTGGGAACACTGAAGCTTTCTTT
CASSQQGGNTEAFF
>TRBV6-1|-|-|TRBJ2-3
TGTGCCAGCAGTAACAGGGAAAGTGCAGATACGCAGTATTTT
CASSNRESADTQYF
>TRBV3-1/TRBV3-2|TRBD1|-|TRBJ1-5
TGTGCCAGCAGCCAAGGGGCGGGGCGGACAGGGGGTCAGCCCCAGCATTTT
CASSQGAGRTGGQPQHF
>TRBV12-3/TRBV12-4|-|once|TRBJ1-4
TGTGCCAGCAGACCGGACAGTTCTGAAAAACTGTTTTTT
CASRPDSSEKLFF
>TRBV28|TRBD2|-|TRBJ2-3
TGTGCCAGCAGTTTATACAGGGGACTAGCGGGCACAGATACGCAGTATTTT
CASSLYRGLAGTDTQYF
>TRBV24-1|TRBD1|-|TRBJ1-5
TGTGCCACCAGTGATCCGCGGACAGGGGATCAGCCCCAGCATTTT
CATSDPRTGDQPQHF
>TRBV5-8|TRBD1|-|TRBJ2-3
TGTGCCAGCAGCGATAGACAGGGGGCGAGCACAGATACGCAGTATTTT
CASSDRQGASTDTQYF
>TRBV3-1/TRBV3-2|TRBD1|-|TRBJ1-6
TGTGCCAGCAGCCAGAGAACGACAGGGTATAATTCACCCCTCCACTTT
CASSQRTTGYNSPLHF
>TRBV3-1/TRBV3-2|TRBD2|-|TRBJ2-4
TGTGCCAGCAGCTCCAATCGCGGGGGGCAAAGAACCAAAAACATTCAGTACTTC
CASSSNRGGQRTKNIQYF
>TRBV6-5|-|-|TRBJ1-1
TGTGCCAGCACCCACACACCCACCCCCGTACAGTCCGCTTTCTTT
CASTHTPTPVQSAFF
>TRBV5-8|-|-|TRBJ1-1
TGTGCCAGCAGCTTCCAGGGAACTCTGAACACTGAAGCTTTCTTT
CASSFQGTLNTEAFF
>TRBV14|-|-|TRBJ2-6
TGTGCCAGCAGCCAAGAAAAGGGGTCTGGGGCCAACGTCCTGACTTTC
CASSQEKGSGANVLTF
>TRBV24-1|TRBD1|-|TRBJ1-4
TGTGCCACCAGTGCTACAGGGGCGGGTGAAAAACTGTTTTTT
CATSATGAGEKLFF
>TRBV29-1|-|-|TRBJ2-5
TGCAGCGTTGGAACCCAGGACGGATTTCTAAGGAGGCAGTACTTC
CSVGTQDGFLRRQYF
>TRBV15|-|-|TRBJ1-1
TGTGCCACCAGCAGAGATTCCTCCATAAAAGGACAGACAAATGAAGCTTTCTTT
CATSRDSSIKGQTNEAFF
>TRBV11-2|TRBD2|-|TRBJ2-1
TGTGCCAGCAGCTTAGTGAGTAGCGGGAGAGCGGGCTCCTACAATGAGCAGTTCTTC
CASSLVSSGRAGSYNEQFF
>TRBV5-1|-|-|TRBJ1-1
TGCGCCAGCAGCTTGGCCTGGGAGGGTTCGAACACTGAAGCTTTCTTT
CASSLAWEGSNTEAFF
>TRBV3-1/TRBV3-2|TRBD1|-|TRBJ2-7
TGTGCCAGCAGCCAAACAGGGGTGGAGAGTAGGGGATACGAGCAGTACTTC
CASSQTGVESRGYEQYF
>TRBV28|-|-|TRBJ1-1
TGTGCCAGCATGAGGGAAGTCGCCGAAGCTTTCTTT
CASMREVAEAFF
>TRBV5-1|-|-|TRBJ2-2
TGCGCCAGTCTTGGCGGCACCGCGAACACCGGGGAGCTGTTTTTT
CASLGGTANTGELFF
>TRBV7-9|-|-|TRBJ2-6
TGTGCCAGCAGCTTACCATTATGGACAGCACAAACCGGGGCCAACGTCCTGACTTTC
CASSLPLWTAQTGANVLTF
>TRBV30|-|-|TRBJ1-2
TGTGCCTGGCAGGATCTCTATGGCTACACCTTC
CAWQDLYGYTF